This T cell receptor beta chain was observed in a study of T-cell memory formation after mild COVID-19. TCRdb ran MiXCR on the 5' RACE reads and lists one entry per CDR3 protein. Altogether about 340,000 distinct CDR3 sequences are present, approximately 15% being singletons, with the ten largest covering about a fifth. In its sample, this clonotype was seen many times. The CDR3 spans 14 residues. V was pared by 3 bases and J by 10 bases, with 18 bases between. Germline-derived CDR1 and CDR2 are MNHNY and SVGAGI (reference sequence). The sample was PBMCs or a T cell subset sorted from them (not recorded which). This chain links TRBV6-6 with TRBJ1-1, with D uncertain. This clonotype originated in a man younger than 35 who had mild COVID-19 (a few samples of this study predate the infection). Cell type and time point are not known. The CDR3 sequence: CASSYRRQAGTAFF. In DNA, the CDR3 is TGTGCCAGCAGTTATCGTCGGCAGGCGGGTACAGCTTTCTTT.